A single sample is the source of the 10 T cell receptor beta chains below, sequenced in a study of Graves' ophthalmopathy and Graves' hyperthyroidism. RNA transcripts were the template, and TCR beta CDR3 regions were amplified from them. An initial RT-PCR round employing HTBI primers preceded a second-round multiplex PCR. One entry per CDR3 protein results from TCRdb running MiXCR on the multiplex PCR reads. The sample yields about 740,000 distinct CDR3 sequences, 40% seen once. The sample taken for sequencing was peripheral blood. These receptors were collected from an adult man with Graves' ophthalmopathy.

This clonotype was seen many times. The V gene is TRBV7-2, the J gene TRBJ1-4, with D hard to call. V was shortened by 2 bases and J by 7 bases, with 8 bases between the two germline ends. The CDR3 is 13 residues long. The germline V gene encodes CDR1 SGHTA and CDR2 FQGNSA. The CDR3 is CASSLSYGEKLFF. In DNA, the CDR3 is TGTGCCAGCAGCTTATCATATGGTGAAAAACTGTTTTTT.

V gene TRBV10-3 combines with J gene TRBJ1-2; TRBD1 might be the D (5 bases). Per germline, CDR1 ENHRY and CDR2 SYGVKD. V dropped 7 bases and J dropped 7 bases, with 13 bases sitting between them. The CDR3 is 12 amino acids. DNA for the CDR3: TGTGCCATCACAGGGCCCTCAGGTGGCTACACCTTC. This gives the protein CAITGPSGGYTF.

Worth noting for this clonotype: A much larger clone is a single base away; this may be a read error. This CDR3 is missing its conserved last phenylalanine or tryptophan, likely due to a read error. V usage is TRBV20-1 and J usage is TRBJ2-5, with 12 bases that match TRBD1. Germline CDR1 is DFQATT and CDR2 is SNEGSKA (reference sequence). With 6 bases clipped from V and 5 bases from J, the junction kept 7 bases outside the gene matches. This CDR3 has 14 amino acids. In DNA form, the CDR3 reads TGCAGTGCCACCGGGACAGGGGGCTCGGAGACCCAGTACCTC. Translation: CSATGTGGSETQYL.

Regarding this clonotype: An end of the junction differs from the germline gene, which may be a read error. V gene TRBV7-9 combines with J gene TRBJ1-6; D is unclear. The CDR3 length is 16 residues. CDR1 and CDR2 from the germline V gene are SEHNR and FQNEAQ (reference sequence). In DNA form, the CDR3 reads TGTGCCAGCAGCTTCGGTGAAAGCTCCTATAGTTCACCCCTCCACTTT. The encoded protein is CASSFGESSYSSPLHF.

This chain joins TRBV2 and TRBJ1-2; tentatively, D is TRBD1 (6 bases). This CDR3 is 14 amino acids long. The V gene's germline CDR1 is SNHLY and CDR2 FYNNEI. V lost 1 base and J 8 bases, leaving 14 bases between the germline ends. The CDR3 reads CASSEGRQGRGYTF. In nucleotides, the CDR3 is TGTGCCAGCAGTGAAGGGAGGCAGGGGAGGGGCTACACCTTC.

This chain connects TRBV6-5 to TRBJ1-2, with TRBD1 matching over 8 bases. This CDR3 is 14 amino acids long. V lost 6 bases, J lost 8 bases, and 11 bases stayed unmatched. In germline, CDR1 is MNHEY, CDR2 SVGAGI. The CDR3 is CASRTGQGTGGYTF. CDR3 in DNA: TGTGCCAGCAGGACAGGACAGGGAACAGGAGGCTACACCTTC.

At least ten counts were recorded for this clonotype. CDR3 sequence: CASSLVEGSPLHF. The CDR3 nucleotides read TGTGCCAGCAGTTTAGTGGAGGGTTCACCCCTCCACTTT. The rearrangement uses TRBV25-1 and TRBJ1-6, with D uncertain. From germline, CDR1 is MGHDK and CDR2 SYGVNS. The CDR3 contains 13 residues. V shed 5 bases and J shed 9 bases, with 11 bases lying between them.

This clonotype was counted between two and nine times. The chain is built from TRBV7-2 and TRBJ2-7; D gene unclear. V was cut by 8 bases and J by 3 bases, with 11 bases left in between. Germline lookup yields CDR1 SGHTA and CDR2 FQGNSA. CDR3 length: 12 residues. The CDR3 sequence is CASGPASYEQYF. For the CDR3, the DNA is TGTGCCAGCGGACCCGCCAGCTACGAGCAGTACTTC.

This clonotype was recorded many times. The chain uses TRBV7-9 and TRBJ1-5, with 8 bases identical to TRBD1. Germline V CDR1 and CDR2: SEHNR, FQNEAQ (reference sequence). The CDR3 is made up of 12 amino acids. V lost 8 bases, J lost 7 bases, and 4 bases stayed unmatched. CDR3 protein: CASATGDQPQHF. The CDR3 bases are TGTGCCAGCGCGACAGGGGACCAGCCCCAGCATTTT.

This chain links TRBV11-2 with TRBJ2-6, with TRBD1 matching 8 bases. Trimming at V came to 5 bases and at J to 0 bases, leaving 6 bases not matched to a gene. CDR1 and CDR2 (germline): SGHAT, FQNNGV. This CDR3 has 17 residues. The DNA for the CDR3 is TGTGCCAGCAGCCGGGACAGGAAGAGCTCTGGGGCCAACGTCCTGACTTTC. Protein product: CASSRDRKSSGANVLTF.